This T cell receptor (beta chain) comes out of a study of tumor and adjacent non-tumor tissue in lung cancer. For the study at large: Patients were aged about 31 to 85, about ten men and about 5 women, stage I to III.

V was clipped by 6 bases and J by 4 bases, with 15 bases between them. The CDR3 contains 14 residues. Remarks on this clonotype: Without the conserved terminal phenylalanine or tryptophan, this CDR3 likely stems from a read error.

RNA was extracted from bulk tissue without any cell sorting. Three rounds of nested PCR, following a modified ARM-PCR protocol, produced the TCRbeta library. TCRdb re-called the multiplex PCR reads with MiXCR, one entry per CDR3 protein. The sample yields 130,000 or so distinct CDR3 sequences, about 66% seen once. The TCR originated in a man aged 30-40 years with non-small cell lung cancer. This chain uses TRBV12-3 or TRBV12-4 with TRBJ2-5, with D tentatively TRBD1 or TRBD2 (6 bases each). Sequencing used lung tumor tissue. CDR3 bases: TGTGCCAGCAGGGGGGGCGGAGGTGGAGAGACCCAGTACTTA. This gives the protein CASRGGGGGETQYL.